These 29 T cell receptor beta chains came from one sample sequenced in a study of blood T cell repertoires in COVID-19. Repertoires were generated with immunoSEQ multiplex PCR, while TCRdb's copy carries only in-frame clones and drops some. In the table there are about 140,000 clones, 65% to 85% of which are singletons. Material for sequencing was peripheral blood. These receptor sequences come from a woman between 50 and 59 years old with acute or convalescent COVID-19.

This clone was seen just once. Here the CDR3 reads CASSLGDRDREQYF. As DNA, the CDR3 is TGTGCCAGCAGCTTGGGCGACAGGGACCGCGAGCAGTACTTC. The V gene is TRBV5-5, the J gene TRBJ2-7, with 7 bases matching TRBD1. In germline, CDR1 is SGHKS, CDR2 YYEKEE (reference sequence). V dropped 0 bases and J dropped 6; count of bases not matched to a gene: 6. The length of the CDR3 is 14 residues.

The genes are TRBV25-1 and TRBJ1-1; D unresolved. The germline CDR1 and CDR2 sequences are MGHDK and SYGVNS. Trimming stripped 2 bases from V and 4 bases from J, with 5 bases between. This CDR3 has 12 residues. For the CDR3, the DNA is TGTGCCAGCAGTGAAACTGGCACTGAAGCTTTCTTT. This codes for CASSETGTEAFF.

The rearrangement links TRBV10-3 to TRBJ1-6; the D gene is possibly TRBD1 (5 bases). CDR1 and CDR2 from the germline V gene are ENHRY and SYGVKD. Trimming stripped 11 bases from V and 10 bases from J, with 21 bases between. This CDR3 is 14 amino acids long. This chain's CDR3 is CALQGSQGGSPLHF. The CDR3 nucleotides read TGTGCCCTCCAGGGATCCCAGGGCGGCTCACCCCTCCACTTT.

The V and J genes are TRBV9 and TRBJ1-2, with 8 positions matching TRBD1. The germline gives CDR1 SGDLS, CDR2 YYNGEE. The junction had 4 bases not matched to a gene; V was cut back by 0 bases and J by 3 bases. The CDR3 loop spans 15 amino acids. The CDR3 protein is CASSVVAGGDYGYTF. In nucleotides, the CDR3 is TGTGCCAGCAGCGTAGTCGCAGGGGGCGACTATGGCTACACCTTC. Together with reference TRBV9 and TRBJ1-2, the CDR3 gives the full variable domain: DSGVTQTPKHLITATGQRVTLRCSPRSGDLSVYWYQQSLDQGLQFLIQYYNGEERAKGNILERFSAQQFPDLHSELNLSSLELGDSALYFCASSVVAGGDYGYTFGSGTRLTVV.

The chain carries TRBV7-3 and TRBJ1-1, with D possibly matching TRBD1 (6 bases). The CDR3 is made up of 13 amino acids. Germline V gives CDR1 SGHTA, CDR2 FQGTGA. The V and J ends lost 1 base and 5 bases respectively, with 8 bases between them. The CDR3 here is CASSLKGDTEAFF. CDR3 coding DNA: TGTGCCAGCAGCTTAAAGGGGGATACTGAAGCTTTCTTT.

This sequence joins TRBV4-3 and TRBJ2-3; TRBD2 matches 7 bases. This CDR3 contains 21 residues. Germline CDR1 LGHNA, CDR2 YSLEER. V dropped 0 bases and J dropped 0; count of bases not matched to a gene: 18. Here the CDR3 DNA reads TGCGCCAGCAGCCAAGAAGGGAGGCTAGCGGTCCCCGTATCTAGCACAGATACGCAGTATTTT. Its translation: CASSQEGRLAVPVSSTDTQYF.

This rearrangement joins TRBV19 to TRBJ1-1; D unresolved. V was cut by 5 bases and J by 1 base, with 8 bases left in between. Germline V gene sequence: CDR1 LNHDA, CDR2 SQIVND (reference sequence). This CDR3 contains 13 residues. The CDR3 DNA sequence: TGTGCCAGTAGTGTCCGGGAGAACACTGAAGCTTTCTTT. This translates into CASSVRENTEAFF.

In the case of this clone: Distinct nucleotide sequences in the sample also encode this CDR3. This rearrangement joins TRBV2 to TRBJ2-5; TRBD2 might be the D (6 bases). Germline CDR1 and CDR2: SNHLY and FYNNEI. The CDR3 has 12 amino acids. V gave up 4 bases and J gave up 5 bases, with 8 bases separating them. CDR3 loop: CASSGGGETQYF. Written as DNA, the CDR3 is TGTGCCAGCAGTGGTGGAGGGGAGACCCAGTACTTC.

The J gene is TRBJ1-1, the V gene TRBV7-2; a possible D gene is TRBD1 (5 bases). V lost 6 bases, J lost 1 base, and 6 bases lay in between. The germline CDR1 and CDR2 sequences are SGHTA and FQGNSA. The CDR3 spans 12 residues. The CDR3 DNA sequence: TGTGCCAGCAGTAGGGGGAACACTGAAGCTTTCTTT. Its translation: CASSRGNTEAFF. The variable domain in full, with the rest retrieved from reference TRBV7-2 and TRBJ1-1, is GAGVSQSPSNKVTEKGKDVELRCDPISGHTALYWYRQSLGQGLEFLIYFQGNSAPDKSGLPSDRFSAERTGGSVSTLTIQRTQQEDSAVYLCASSRGNTEAFFGQGTRLTVV.

The gene calls are TRBV3-1 (or the pseudogene TRBV3-2) and TRBJ2-2, with TRBD1 matching 8 bases. Trimming cost V 0 bases and J 4 bases; bases outside gene matches: 7. CDR3 length: 17 residues. Germline CDR1 and CDR2: LGHDT and YNNKEL (reference sequence). The CDR3 DNA sequence: TGTGCCAGCAGCCAAGATCTGACAGGGGTACGCACCGGGGAGCTGTTTTTT. Residues: CASSQDLTGVRTGELFF.

The table lists this clone with a count of one. This chain connects TRBV4-3 to TRBJ1-1, with a weak D call TRBD1 (5 bases). Germline CDR1 LGHNA, CDR2 YSLEER. Trimming left V 0 bases short and J 6 bases short, with 5 bases between. The CDR3 totals 12 residues. The CDR3 region is CASSQDRAEAFF. As DNA, the CDR3 is TGCGCCAGCAGCCAAGACAGGGCTGAAGCTTTCTTT.

The gene calls are TRBV19 and TRBJ2-2; 8 bases are a match to TRBD1. The CDR3 is 15 residues long. The germline V gene has CDR1 LNHDA and CDR2 SQIVND (reference sequence). V lost 7 bases and J lost 5; bases outside the gene matches: 9. The CDR3 spells CASTRRTGTTGELFF. CDR3 DNA sequence: TGTGCCAGTACTCGGCGGACAGGGACAACCGGGGAGCTGTTTTTT.

V gene TRBV5-1 combines with J gene TRBJ2-2; 7 positions match TRBD1. The germline CDR1 and CDR2 sequences are SGHRS and YFSETQ. V lost 0 bases to trimming and J lost 3 bases; unmatched junction nucleotides: 2. The CDR3 is 15 amino acids. CDR3 in amino acids: CASSLGDRHTGELFF. The DNA for the CDR3 is TGCGCCAGCAGCTTGGGGGACAGACACACCGGGGAGCTGTTTTTT.

There are a few counts of this clone. The chain has TRBV9 and TRBJ1-2, with 7 nucleotides matching TRBD1. CDR1 and CDR2 (germline): SGDLS, YYNGEE. Trimming took 3 bases from V and 7 from J; bases not matched to a gene: 15. The CDR3 is 16 residues long. The CDR3 coding sequence is TGTGCCAGCAGCGCGCAAACAGGGGCGCGAAGTTTTGGCTACACCTTC. Amino acids: CASSAQTGARSFGYTF.

The chain recombines TRBV7-6 with TRBJ1-3; the match to TRBD1 covers 7 bases. The CDR3 spans 15 residues. The germline V gene encodes CDR1 SGHVS and CDR2 FNYEAQ. With 6 bases clipped from V and 0 bases from J, the junction kept 5 bases outside the gene matches. DNA for the CDR3: TGTGCCAGCAGTTCAGGGGGGCGCTCTGGAAACACCATATATTTT. Protein: CASSSGGRSGNTIYF.

Here the CDR3 DNA reads TGCAGCCACCACAGGGGGAGCCCGAACACTGAAGCTTTCTTT. This codes for CSHHRGSPNTEAFF. The chain has TRBV29-1 and TRBJ1-1, with TRBD1 identical over 8 bases. Germline CDR1 and CDR2: SQVTM and ANQGSEA. This CDR3 spans 14 amino acids. V lost 8 bases to trimming and J lost 1 base; unmatched junction nucleotides: 9.

This chain connects TRBV6-5 to TRBJ2-3, with D uncertain. CDR3 length: 16 amino acids. V was clipped by 0 bases and J by 0 bases, with 10 bases between them. CDR1 MNHEY and CDR2 SVGAGI come from the germline V gene. CDR3 nucleotides: TGTGCCAGCAGTTACTCGTCTCACTTTAGCACAGATACGCAGTATTTT. Amino acid sequence: CASSYSSHFSTDTQYF.

This chain connects TRBV15 to TRBJ2-7; 8 nucleotides agree with TRBD1. The CDR3 extends over 16 amino acids. Trimming cost V 1 base and J 4 bases; bases outside gene matches: 9. Germline-derived CDR1 and CDR2 are LNHNV and YYDKDF (reference sequence). CDR3 sequence: CATSRVDRGGWYEQYF. The DNA of the CDR3 is TGTGCCACCAGCAGAGTTGACAGGGGAGGTTGGTACGAGCAGTACTTC.

This chain joins TRBV7-2 and TRBJ1-4; a possible D gene is TRBD1 (6 bases). The V and J ends lost 3 bases and 7 bases respectively, with 12 bases between them. The CDR3 is 14 residues long. Germline CDR1 is SGHTA and CDR2 is FQGNSA. CDR3 in amino acids: CASSFQGSGEKLFF. The DNA for the CDR3 is TGTGCCAGCAGCTTCCAGGGGTCTGGTGAAAAACTGTTTTTT.

The V call is TRBV27, the J call TRBJ1-2; a possible D gene is TRBD1 (6 bases). Trimming cost V 2 bases and J 2 bases, with 18 bases left between them. The CDR3 has 17 amino acids. Germline V gene lookup returns CDR1 MNHEY and CDR2 SMNVEV (reference sequence). CDR3 sequence reads: CASSLGRAGDTNYGYTF. The CDR3 DNA follows: TGTGCCAGCAGTTTAGGGAGGGCGGGGGACACCAACTATGGCTACACCTTC.

V and J are TRBV6-5 and TRBJ2-7; D is ambiguous. The length of the CDR3 is 15 residues. V was cut by 0 bases and J by 2 bases, with 11 bases left in between. The germline gives CDR1 MNHEY, CDR2 SVGAGI. CDR3 protein: CASSYSNTLTYEQYF. The CDR3 nucleotides read TGTGCCAGCAGTTACTCGAACACCCTTACCTACGAGCAGTACTTC.

V usage is TRBV7-9 and J usage is TRBJ2-7, with 7 bases lining up with TRBD1. CDR3 length: 15 amino acids. Germline CDR1 is SEHNR and CDR2 is FQNEAQ (reference sequence). V was clipped by 7 bases and J by 0 bases; unmatched bases: 9. CDR3 in DNA: TGTGCCAGCACCCCGGGACAGACCAGCTCCTACGAGCAGTACTTC. Translated: CASTPGQTSSYEQYF.

The chain uses TRBV5-5 and TRBJ2-3; D remains ambiguous. V lost 1 base and J lost 0, with 9 bases in between. The CDR3 loop spans 15 amino acids. From germline, CDR1 is SGHKS and CDR2 YYEKEE (reference sequence). CDR3 amino acids: CASSLTRSSTDTQYF. CDR3 in DNA: TGTGCCAGCAGCTTGACCCGGTCTAGCACAGATACGCAGTATTTT.

The gene calls are TRBV7-7 and TRBJ2-4; 7 nucleotides align to TRBD1. CDR3 length: 18 amino acids. The junction had 18 bases not matched to a gene; V was cut back by 2 bases and J by 8 bases. The germline V gene encodes CDR1 SSHAT and CDR2 FNYEAQ (reference sequence). Written as DNA, the CDR3 is TGTGCCAGCAGCTTAACGTCCCGGGACAGCGATTTGGTTGACATTCAGTACTTC. It translates to CASSLTSRDSDLVDIQYF.

J is TRBJ2-3 and V is TRBV18; weak D call: TRBD1 (6 bases). This CDR3 is 16 amino acids long. The germline CDR1 and CDR2 sequences are KGHSH and LQKENI. V lost 4 bases to trimming and J lost 2 bases, with 16 bases between them. This CDR3 is CASSRVGAEPTDTQYF. Written as DNA, the CDR3 is TGTGCCAGCTCACGGGTGGGGGCGGAACCCACAGATACGCAGTATTTT.

The V call is TRBV6-2 or TRBV6-3, the J call TRBJ1-1; D is possibly TRBD1 (5 bases). Germline V lookup: CDR1 MNHEY, CDR2 SVGEGT. This CDR3 region has 16 residues. V was shortened by 1 base and J by 6 bases, with 18 bases between the two germline ends. The CDR3 DNA reads TGTGCCAGCAGTTACTATTCGTGGGGCGAGCGGGCTGAAGCTTTCTTT. The encoded protein is CASSYYSWGERAEAFF.

V is TRBV11-2 and J is TRBJ2-5, with 9 bases matching TRBD2. The ends lost 4 bases at V and 5 bases at J; junction bases unmatched: 2. This CDR3 is built from 13 residues. Germline V lookup: CDR1 SGHAT, CDR2 FQNNGV. The chain's CDR3 is CASSYAGGETQYF. CDR3 coding DNA: TGTGCCAGCAGCTACGCGGGGGGGGAGACCCAGTACTTC.

This clone was observed a few times. The genes are TRBV5-6 and TRBJ2-1; 10 bases match TRBD2. The CDR3 spans 15 residues. Trimming at V came to 4 bases and at J to 2 bases, leaving 3 bases not matched to a gene. CDR1 is SGHDT, CDR2 YYEEEE, per germline. The CDR3 region is CASSPAGGTYNEQFF. The CDR3 region has the DNA TGTGCCAGCAGCCCAGCGGGGGGGACCTACAATGAGCAGTTCTTC.

The chain couples TRBV2 to TRBJ2-3; a weak D match, TRBD1 (6 bases). This CDR3 region has 13 residues. Trimming shortened V by 9 bases and J by 2 bases, and 12 bases separated the two germline ends. The germline V gene has CDR1 SNHLY and CDR2 FYNNEI. DNA for the CDR3: TGTGCCAGTTTCCGGGACATCACAGATACGCAGTATTTT. This gives the protein CASFRDITDTQYF.